Presented here are 16 T cell receptor beta chains from one specimen sequenced in a study of blood T cell repertoires in COVID-19. The protocol was immunoSEQ multiplex PCR, while the TCRdb copy is restricted to in-frame clones and leaves out a portion. Here the sample spans some 400,000 clones, around 91% being singletons. Specimen: PBMCs or T cells enriched from blood (not recorded which). These receptors all stem from a man younger than 45 who had recovered from COVID-19.

The chain is built from TRBV9 and TRBJ2-7, with TRBD1 matching 8 bases. The CDR3 length is 14 residues. J gave up 7 bases and V 0 bases, and 6 bases lay outside the gene matches. CDR1 is SGDLS and CDR2 is YYNGEE in the germline V gene. CDR3 nucleotide sequence: TGTGCCAGCAGCGTAGGACAGGGGATTTGGGAGCAGTACTTC. This encodes CASSVGQGIWEQYF.

The J gene is TRBJ2-5, the V gene TRBV24-1; TRBD1 matches 7 bases. The CDR3 covers 15 residues. With V trimmed by 1 base and J by 1 base, 2 bases remained unmatched. CDR1 KGHDR and CDR2 SFDVKD come from the germline V gene. The CDR3 DNA sequence: TGTGCCACCAGTGATTTCAGGGACAGCCAAGAGACCCAGTACTTC. Its protein product is CATSDFRDSQETQYF.

The genes are TRBV12-3 or TRBV12-4 and TRBJ2-1; 7 bases are a match to TRBD1. The length of the CDR3 is 13 residues. V gave up 3 bases and J gave up 7 bases; unmatched junction bases: 3. The DNA of the CDR3 is TGTGCCAGCAGTTTGGGACAGCTAAATGAGCAGTTCTTC. Translated: CASSLGQLNEQFF.

This chain connects TRBV4-1 to TRBJ1-1; D is unclear. The CDR3 is 17 residues long. The germline V gene has CDR1 MGHRA and CDR2 YSYEKL. V gave up 1 base and J gave up 1 base, with 16 bases separating them. The DNA of the CDR3 is TGCGCCAGCAGCCAAGGTCTGGAGAGTGTTAGGAACACTGAAGCTTTCTTT. Translated: CASSQGLESVRNTEAFF.

The chain recombines TRBV4-1 with TRBJ2-2; D might be TRBD1 (6 bases). This CDR3 is 15 amino acids long. V shed 5 bases and J shed 1 base, with 11 bases lying between them. Germline loops: CDR1 MGHRA, CDR2 YSYEKL. This CDR3 is CASSANRVNTGELFF. CDR3 nucleotides: TGCGCCAGCAGCGCTAACAGGGTGAACACCGGGGAGCTGTTTTTT.

The rearrangement links TRBV18 to TRBJ1-2; no firm D call. V dropped 2 bases and J dropped 6 bases, with 10 bases sitting between them. The CDR3 is made up of 13 amino acids. Germline CDR1 KGHSH, CDR2 LQKENI. The CDR3 here is CASSPNRFDGYTF. The CDR3 DNA reads TGTGCCAGCTCACCAAACAGATTCGATGGCTACACCTTC.

The rearrangement links TRBV6-5 to TRBJ2-7; the D gene is possibly TRBD1 (6 bases). Germline lookup yields CDR1 MNHEY and CDR2 SVGAGI. This CDR3 is built from 14 residues. Trimming stripped 5 bases from V and 2 bases from J, with 13 bases between. The CDR3 coding sequence is TGTGCCAGCAGTACTGAACAGGGAACCTACGAGCAGTACTTC. This gives the protein CASSTEQGTYEQYF.

This sequence joins TRBV4-2 and TRBJ1-1, with a possible D match to TRBD1 (5 bases). V lost 2 bases and J lost 2, with 9 bases in between. This CDR3 contains 14 residues. Germline CDR1 and CDR2: LGHNA and YNFKEQ. The CDR3 region is CASSQQTGNTEAFF. DNA of the CDR3: TGTGCCAGCAGCCAACAAACAGGAAACACTGAAGCTTTCTTT.

The V gene is TRBV19, the J gene TRBJ1-5, with D unresolved. The germline CDR1 and CDR2 sequences are LNHDA and SQIVND (reference sequence). Trimming cost V 5 bases and J 9 bases, with 11 bases left between them. The CDR3 contains 12 residues. The CDR3 loop reads CASSVGGRPQHF. The CDR3 DNA sequence: TGTGCCAGTAGTGTTGGTGGTAGGCCCCAGCATTTT. Based on the CDR3 plus reference TRBV19 and TRBJ1-5, the full variable domain is DGGITQSPKYLFRKEGQNVTLSCEQNLNHDAMYWYRQDPGQGLRLIYYSQIVNDFQKGDIAEGYSVSREKKESFPLTVTSAQKNPTAFYLCASSVGGRPQHFGDGTRLSIL.

This chain connects TRBV3-1 (or the pseudogene TRBV3-2) to TRBJ1-5, with 8 bases lining up with TRBD1. Germline CDR1 LGHDT, CDR2 YNNKEL (reference sequence). This CDR3 has 14 amino acids. V lost 4 bases and J lost 4; bases outside the gene matches: 3. The CDR3 DNA reads as TGTGCCAGCAGCCGGACAGGGTCTAATCAGCCCCAGCATTTT. It is translated as CASSRTGSNQPQHF.

CDR3 loop: CASSRGQFNEKLFF. CDR3 DNA sequence: TGTGCCAGTAGCCGGGGACAGTTCAATGAAAAACTGTTTTTT. The V call is TRBV19, the J call TRBJ1-4, with TRBD1 matching over 7 bases. The CDR3 runs to 14 residues. Germline-derived CDR1 and CDR2 are LNHDA and SQIVND (reference sequence). The V and J ends lost 6 bases and 5 bases, in that order; junction bases with no gene match: 6.

The rearrangement joins TRBV28 to TRBJ1-2, with D hard to call. There are 13 residues in the CDR3. From germline, CDR1 is MDHEN and CDR2 SYDVKM. Between the trimmed V and J ends, which lost 1 base and 6 bases, there was a span of 9 bases. The CDR3 sequence: CASSLFRGNGYTF. The CDR3 nucleotides read TGTGCCAGCAGTTTATTTAGAGGGAATGGCTACACCTTC.

V gene TRBV29-1 combines with J gene TRBJ2-3; the D gene is possibly TRBD2 (6 bases). CDR3 size: 13 residues. Germline CDR1 and CDR2: SQVTM and ANQGSEA. V dropped 4 bases and J dropped 2 bases, with 10 bases sitting between them. CDR3 sequence: CSVVGGDTDTQYF. CDR3 nucleotides: TGCAGCGTTGTAGGCGGGGACACAGATACGCAGTATTTT.

The chain recombines TRBV6-4 with TRBJ1-2; the D gene is possibly TRBD1 (5 bases). The V end was cut by 1 base, the J end by 4 bases, with 16 bases between. Germline V gene data show CDR1 as MRHNA and CDR2 as SNTAGT. This CDR3 has 16 residues. CDR3 DNA: TGTGCCAGCAGTGACTATCCGGAGACAGAAATCTATGGCTACACCTTC. Its translation is CASSDYPETEIYGYTF.

The V gene is TRBV6-5, the J gene TRBJ2-3, with D possibly TRBD2 on 5 matching bases. Per the germline V gene, CDR1 is MNHEY and CDR2 is SVGAGI. This CDR3 region has 15 residues. V lost 6 bases to trimming and J lost 2 bases, with 15 bases between them. CDR3 bases: TGTGCCAGCAGCTACCTCGGAGGCCCCACAGATACGCAGTATTTT. It specifies CASSYLGGPTDTQYF.

The chain uses TRBV5-1 and TRBJ1-1; TRBD1 is a possible D gene (6 bases). V was cut by 4 bases and J by 5 bases, with 18 bases left in between. The V gene's germline CDR1 is SGHRS and CDR2 YFSETQ. The CDR3 has 15 amino acids. The CDR3 here is CASSPNAGGGTEAFF. CDR3 bases: TGCGCCAGCAGCCCCAATGCGGGAGGGGGGACTGAAGCTTTCTTT.